This T cell receptor beta chain was observed in a study of T cells in Graves' hyperthyroidism and ophthalmopathy (dated by TCRdb to about 2019). Regarding the study in general: Peripheral blood was sampled at the time of initial diagnosis, prior to any treatment. TCR V-J signatures able to tell the groups apart were searched for in a discovery cohort of 100 or so patients, of whom approximately 40 had Graves' ophthalmopathy and under 65 had stable Graves' hyperthyroidism. Prospective prediction of ophthalmopathy was tested in an independent validation cohort of 18 hyperthyroidism patients and 15 to 17 patients who later progressed to ophthalmopathy. For training and testing, the roughly 97 patients in the discovery cohort were randomly divided in a 7:3 ratio. The study also compared thyroid tissue and blood T-cell repertoires from several Graves' hyperthyroidism patients. After blood sampling, hyperthyroidism patients were treated with methimazole at a starting dose of 30 mg daily, and ophthalmopathy patients were treated with high-dose intravenous methylprednisolone. TCR Vbeta CDR3 sequencing of 135 peripheral blood samples (43 ophthalmopathy, some 75 hyperthyroidism and roughly 17 progressor patients) is reported in the paper.

This clonotype was seen ten or more times. Its antigen remains undetermined. It has no much larger one-base neighbor in the sample; base qualities were not kept. Stable Graves' hyperthyroidism was defined as no progression to ophthalmopathy during 18 months of follow-up. Hyperthyroidism patients were newly diagnosed, with disease duration under 2 months, and aged 18 to 65 years. Exclusion was applied to patients with uncontrolled infections, other autoimmune diseases, pregnancy or lactation. Diagnoses were established on the basis of clinical symptoms, serum thyroxine and TRAb, thyroid ultrasound, and orbital computed tomography. PBMCs were isolated from 10 ml of fresh peripheral blood by Ficoll-Paque density gradient centrifugation. Total RNA was extracted using Trizol reagent, and RNA quality was assessed on an Agilent 2100 Bioanalyzer. General conclusions and limits of the study: In cross-validation, a model built on a 13 V-J signature told ophthalmopathy apart from stable hyperthyroidism with approximately 90% sensitivity and approximately 81% specificity, and in testing the same model reached 80%/75%. Most expanded thyroid clonotypes (frequency above 0.001) were also detected in blood, a finding suggesting that blood repertoires may reflect thyroid immune responses. No statistical method was used to set the sample size in advance, and investigators knew the group allocation. During validation, the model predicted progression to ophthalmopathy a median of about 5.9 months ahead of onset, with approximately 71% sensitivity and 72% to 85% specificity.

TCR beta CDR3 regions were amplified from RNA transcripts. For the first round of RT-PCR on the TCR CDR3, the HTBI primer set was used together with the Qiagen OneStep RT-PCR kit. Libraries were constructed in a second round of multiplex PCR, after which size selection and purification were performed. Sequencing of the libraries was done on an Illumina HiSeq2000 using paired-end 100 bp reads. As for how the authors treated the data: Raw data were processed with SOAPnuke, discarding reads with adapters, uncalled bases, mean Phred below 15, or no exact constant-primer or identifier match. COPE v1.2.5 was used to merge the high-quality paired reads, and each unique nucleotide sequence was defined as a clonotype. MiTCR v1.1 was used to align the clonotypes against IMGT TRBV, TRBD and TRBJ reference segments. The analysis included only V-J combinations with a frequency above 0.0001, which together covered around 99% of the repertoires. A TCS score was defined as the ratio of F50 (clonal expansion) to E x V (chaos), with BLOSUM62-based TCRdist applied between CDR3 peptides within each V-J. Welch's t-statistics and random forest reduced roughly 530 V-J features to 13, which were used in a naive Bayes classifier (R e1071). TCRdb reran the public reads through fastp at Q25 and MiXCR, keeping productive beta chains. Entries that share a CDR3 protein sequence are merged under the most common genes and DNA. These V and J calls derive from TCRdb rather than the authors' analysis. This sample holds 600,000 or so distinct CDR3 sequences; 15% to 20% were observed only once. Approximately 3.9% of the sample rests with the top ten.

Sequences SGHVS (CDR1) and FQNEAQ (CDR2) are obtained from the germline V gene. V is pared back by 3 bases and J by 2 bases, with 9 bases lying between the germline termini. Measured from the cysteine to the phenylalanine, the CDR3 is 14 residues long. Only the CDR3 DNA is retained, 42 bases long and in frame from the first base. The V and J genes are TRBV7-8 and TRBJ2-3, and perhaps TRBD2 as D gene, on 5 matching bases. This sequence originates from a woman in her 30s with Graves' hyperthyroidism. The material sequenced was blood. The DNA reads TGTGCCAGCAGCTTGTTAGCGCTCACAGATACGCAGTATTTT. Protein translation: CASSLLALTDTQYF.